The source of this T cell receptor beta chain is a study of cytomegalovirus exposure and HLA in healthy donors (dated by TCRdb to the late 2010s). In terms of the full investigation: The 670 or so repertoires of the first cohort and the 120 or so validation repertoires were produced on the same platform, according to a later analysis. High-throughput TCR immunosequencing, statistical association of individual TCRs with disease status, and machine learning were combined to predict cytomegalovirus infection status. Besides the first cohort of more than 650 subjects, a separate validation cohort made up of 120 or so different subjects was used. The study was designed to test whether signatures of past pathogen exposure could be identified by cataloging public T cell receptors. Study-level results and caveats: While some public TCRs were present in many individuals, most TCR sequences turned up only very rarely across donors. The validation cohort had no HLA typing available for a later analysis, so co-occurrence within that cohort was assessed over all 120 or so repertoires. Of the cluster scores, 85% to 95% were above 0 in a later analysis, which found that TCRs clustered in the first cohort also tended to co-occur in the 120 or so validation repertoires. The study gave a list of 150 to 200 TCR beta chains associated with cytomegalovirus. In vitro tests confirmed that a few of the cytomegalovirus-associated TCR beta chains recognize cytomegalovirus antigens. The authors suggested that the approach could potentially be generalized to other disease states and immunological phenotypes. Cytomegalovirus status was reported to be diagnosed by the classifier with high specificity and sensitivity in both the original and validation cohorts.

The donors belonged to the validation cohort of around 110 subjects, which was separate from the roughly 670-subject first cohort. The CDR3 holds 15 amino acids from the cysteine to the phenylalanine. Only the CDR3 DNA stays, 45 bases, in frame from base 1. CDR1 MNHEY and CDR2 SMNVEV were looked up in the germline V gene (reference sequence). At the junction V is shortened by 4 bases and J by 5 bases; bases outside the gene matches: 5. Comment on this clone: Its recognized antigen is unknown. The sample holds no much larger clone one base away, and base qualities are not on file.

Receptor libraries were prepared by the immunoSEQ multiplex PCR assay. The original methods were these. A statistical classification framework was developed to diagnose cytomegalovirus status using the catalog of TCR beta chain sequences. The source is immuneACCESS, and TCRdb retained only in-frame sequences with V and J called. Part of the clones is not carried over; for the studies checked, unresolved V genes explain less than half of this, and the remainder is unexplained. The DNA was the basis for D and trimming; V, J and clone size are from that table. The table for this sample lists fewer than 120,000 clones; approximately 89% of them were counted only once. Clones ranked in the top ten supply under 2% of the sample.

The sample taken for sequencing was PBMCs. The rearrangement joined TRBV27 to TRBJ1-4, with 9 middle bases fitting TRBD1. The receptor was derived from a woman younger than 30 in good health and CMV-seronegative. The nucleotide sequence is TGTGCCAGCAGTTCCTTGACAGGGGGAAATGAAAAACTGTTTTTT. Its protein reads: CASSSLTGGNEKLFF. The CDR3 plus the reference TRBV27 and TRBJ1-4 genes for the other parts give the full variable domain: EAQVTQNPRYLITVTGKKLTVTCSQNMNHEYMSWYRQDPGLGLRQIYYSMNVEVTDKGDVPEGYKVSRKEKRNFPLILESPSPNQTSLYFCASSSLTGGNEKLFFGSGTQLSVL.